Each of the 32 T cell receptor beta chains below was sequenced from the same sample in a study of shared clonotypes between healthy human individuals. Positively selected for CCR7, the CD45RO-negative cells used as naive CD8 cells excluded terminally differentiated effector memory CD45RA+ cells. This table comes from immunoSEQ multiplex PCR, and its TCRdb copy is limited to in-frame clones, with some not included. This sample has about 2.1 million clones; roughly 91% occur once, and the top ten carry roughly 1.7%. Sequencing was performed on naive CD8+ T cells from PBMCs. Source of these receptors: a man younger than 35 in good health. Some clones in this sample may be carry-over from other donors' samples.

A remark on this clone: This sample also contains other DNA sequences that code for the same CDR3. V usage is TRBV14 and J usage is TRBJ2-7; D is unresolved. Per germline, CDR1 SGHDN and CDR2 FVKESK. The CDR3 contains 12 residues. Trimming pared 1 base from V and 3 bases from J, leaving 4 bases between. The CDR3 sequence is CASSQGFYEQYF. DNA for the CDR3: TGTGCCAGCAGCCAAGGATTCTACGAGCAGTACTTC.

The genes are TRBV14 and TRBJ1-1, with a weak D call TRBD1 (6 bases). The CDR3 extends over 13 amino acids. In germline, CDR1 is SGHDN, CDR2 FVKESK. With 4 bases removed from V and 11 bases from J, the gap between germline ends came to 17 bases. The DNA of the CDR3 is TGTGCCAGCAGCCCGAGCCGCAGGGGAGACGCTTTCTTT. Protein product: CASSPSRRGDAFF.

The genes are TRBV27 and TRBJ2-7; D remains unclear. The CDR3 is 16 amino acids. Germline loops: CDR1 MNHEY, CDR2 SMNVEV (reference sequence). Trimming shortened V by 0 bases and J by 1 base, and 13 bases separated the two germline ends. This chain's CDR3 is CASSLSWDGLSYEQYF. Here the CDR3 DNA reads TGTGCCAGCAGTTTATCGTGGGATGGCCTATCCTACGAGCAGTACTTC.

The V gene is TRBV6-1, the J gene TRBJ2-5; D is possibly TRBD1 or TRBD2 (5 bases each). V lost 2 bases and J 9 bases, leaving 25 bases between the germline ends. The CDR3 consists of 17 residues. Germline CDR1 reads MNHNS; CDR2 reads SASEGT. The CDR3 DNA reads TGTGCCAGCAGTGAACCCGAGGGGACCCACGACCAAGGGGCCCAGTACTTC. Its protein is CASSEPEGTHDQGAQYF.

The chain uses TRBV27 and TRBJ2-3; 10 nucleotides agree with TRBD2. The CDR3 contains 17 residues. The V gene's germline CDR1 is MNHEY and CDR2 SMNVEV (reference sequence). J gave up 4 bases and V 3 bases, and 10 bases lay outside the gene matches. The chain's CDR3 is CASSFIGSGRAPDTQYF. The CDR3 DNA follows: TGTGCCAGCAGTTTTATCGGGAGCGGGAGGGCCCCAGATACGCAGTATTTT.

The chain joins TRBV4-1 to TRBJ2-1; D could derive from TRBD1 or TRBD2 (5 bases each). Between the trimmed V and J ends, which lost 0 bases and 15 bases, there was a span of 15 bases. Germline V CDR1 and CDR2: MGHRA, YSYEKL. The CDR3 is 13 amino acids. The CDR3 here is CASSQDITGRGFF. In nucleotides, the CDR3 is TGCGCCAGCAGCCAAGATATAACGGGACGGGGGTTCTTC.

J is TRBJ2-1 and V is TRBV7-3; the D is unclear. This CDR3 is built from 16 residues. Trimming stripped 0 bases from V and 5 bases from J, with 14 bases between. The germline V gene has CDR1 SGHTA and CDR2 FQGTGA. The CDR3 loop reads CASSLTVQNPHNEQFF. The CDR3 DNA is TGTGCCAGCAGCTTAACAGTTCAGAATCCACACAATGAGCAGTTCTTC.

V gene TRBV4-1 combines with J gene TRBJ2-1; no definite D call. This CDR3 contains 13 residues. The germline V gene encodes CDR1 MGHRA and CDR2 YSYEKL. V was clipped by 0 bases and J by 9 bases, with 9 bases between them. CDR3 sequence reads: CASSQDGPGEQFF. The CDR3, as DNA: TGCGCCAGCAGCCAAGATGGCCCGGGTGAGCAGTTCTTC.

V and J are TRBV19 and TRBJ2-1; D not certain. The germline V gene encodes CDR1 LNHDA and CDR2 SQIVND (reference sequence). CDR3 length equals 13 residues. Trimming took off 9 bases at V and 6 bases at J, with 15 bases between the two ends. The CDR3 loop is CASTTRTGNEQFF. CDR3 coding DNA: TGTGCCAGCACCACCAGAACGGGCAATGAGCAGTTCTTC.

The V gene is TRBV14, the J gene TRBJ2-7, with TRBD2 matching over 7 bases. This CDR3 contains 14 residues. In germline, CDR1 is SGHDN, CDR2 FVKESK. The J segment lost 0 bases and the V segment lost 5 bases, leaving 4 bases of the junction unmatched. The DNA for the CDR3 is TGTGCCAGCAGCTTCCGGACTAGCTCCTACGAGCAGTACTTC. It translates to CASSFRTSSYEQYF. Together with reference TRBV14 and TRBJ2-7, the CDR3 gives the full variable domain: EAGVTQFPSHSVIEKGQTVTLRCDPISGHDNLYWYRRVMGKEIKFLLHFVKESKQDESGMPNNRFLAERTGGTYSTLKVQPAELEDSGVYFCASSFRTSSYEQYFGPGTRLTVT.

This sequence joins TRBV25-1 and TRBJ2-3; a possible D gene is TRBD2 (6 bases). CDR1 is MGHDK, CDR2 SYGVNS, per germline. The CDR3 runs 14 residues. The V end was cut by 6 bases, the J end by 3 bases, with 13 bases between. CDR3 DNA: TGTGCCAGCAGGGATTGGGGGGAAACAGATACGCAGTATTTT. Its translation is CASRDWGETDTQYF.

The J gene is TRBJ1-5, the V gene TRBV6-1, with 7 bases matching TRBD1. Trimming took 3 bases from V and 1 from J; bases not matched to a gene: 3. The germline gives CDR1 MNHNS, CDR2 SASEGT. This CDR3 contains 15 residues. CDR3 nucleotide sequence: TGTGCCAGCAGTGAGACAGGGCACAGCAATCAGCCCCAGCATTTT. Translated, it gives CASSETGHSNQPQHF.

On this clone itself: Other DNA sequences in the same sample also yield this CDR3. The V gene is TRBV6-1, the J gene TRBJ1-1; no reliable D call. Trimming stripped 4 bases from V and 4 bases from J, with 7 bases between. Germline V lookup: CDR1 MNHNS, CDR2 SASEGT. The CDR3 spans 12 residues. Here the CDR3 reads CASSGGGTEAFF. CDR3 nucleotide sequence: TGTGCCAGCAGTGGGGGTGGCACTGAAGCTTTCTTT.

The CDR3 region is CASSSGSRIRYEQYF. CDR3 coding DNA: TGTGCCAGCAGCTCCGGATCAAGGATTCGCTACGAGCAGTACTTC. The gene calls are TRBV7-8 and TRBJ2-7; D call uncertain. Trimming pared 4 bases from V and 3 bases from J, leaving 16 bases between. The CDR3 loop spans 15 amino acids. Germline loops: CDR1 SGHVS, CDR2 FQNEAQ.

The chain couples TRBV9 to TRBJ2-7, with D tentatively TRBD1 (6 bases). The CDR3 contains 12 residues. V was trimmed by 7 bases and J by 0 bases, leaving 8 bases between them. In germline, CDR1 is SGDLS, CDR2 YYNGEE. The CDR3 DNA sequence: TGTGCCAGCCAGGGGCCCTCCTACGAGCAGTACTTC. Its protein product is CASQGPSYEQYF.

The chain couples TRBV5-1 to TRBJ2-2; D call uncertain. V shed 1 base and J shed 6 bases, with 7 bases lying between them. Germline V lookup: CDR1 SGHRS, CDR2 YFSETQ. The CDR3 length is 13 residues. CDR3 region: CASSLTLAGELFF. CDR3 sequence (DNA): TGCGCCAGCAGCTTGACCCTAGCCGGGGAGCTGTTTTTT.

This chain connects TRBV28 to TRBJ2-7; D may correspond to TRBD1 or TRBD2 (5 bases each). Per germline, CDR1 MDHEN and CDR2 SYDVKM. The CDR3 spans 14 residues. V gave up 6 bases and J gave up 2 bases, with 14 bases separating them. CDR3 loop: CASSFGTAAYEQYF. CDR3 DNA sequence: TGTGCCAGCAGCTTCGGGACGGCAGCCTACGAGCAGTACTTC. Variable domain in full (rest from reference TRBV28 and TRBJ2-7): DVKVTQSSRYLVKRTGEKVFLECVQDMDHENMFWYRQDPGLGLRLIYFSYDVKMKEKGDIPEGYSVSREKKERFSLILESASTNQTSMYLCASSFGTAAYEQYFGPGTRLTVT.

The chain has TRBV28 and TRBJ2-1; unclear D gene. CDR3 length: 16 residues. Germline V gene data show CDR1 as MDHEN and CDR2 as SYDVKM. With 5 bases removed from V and 7 bases from J, the gap between germline ends came to 21 bases. CDR3 in DNA: TGTGCCAGCAGTCCCTGGGTGGATGAGGTGCGGAATGAGCAGTTCTTC. Translating it yields CASSPWVDEVRNEQFF.

Written as DNA, the CDR3 is TGCGCCAGCAGCCAAGAAGGATCGGGGCAGACCAACTATGGCTACACCTTC. Its protein is CASSQEGSGQTNYGYTF. The V call is TRBV4-1, the J call TRBJ1-2; tentatively, D is TRBD1 (5 bases). The CDR3 covers 17 residues. CDR1 is MGHRA, CDR2 YSYEKL, per germline. Between the trimmed V and J ends, which lost 0 bases and 2 bases, there was a span of 16 bases.

This chain links TRBV28 with TRBJ1-1; tentatively, D is TRBD1 (6 bases). The CDR3 is made up of 14 amino acids. CDR1 and CDR2 (germline): MDHEN, SYDVKM. The V and J ends lost 6 bases and 3 bases respectively, with 14 bases between them. CDR3 region: CASSPGGVDTEAFF. The CDR3 DNA reads as TGTGCCAGCAGCCCCGGGGGCGTGGACACTGAAGCTTTCTTT.

This sequence joins TRBV2 and TRBJ2-3; possibly TRBD2 for D (6 bases). The germline CDR1 and CDR2 sequences are SNHLY and FYNNEI. The CDR3 loop spans 15 amino acids. Trimming stripped 4 bases from V and 0 bases from J, with 11 bases between. The CDR3 sequence: CASSGGGWSTDTQYF. The DNA of the CDR3 is TGTGCCAGCAGTGGTGGAGGGTGGAGCACAGATACGCAGTATTTT.

In its sample, this clone was seen once. The rearrangement joins TRBV19 to TRBJ2-3; D unclear. Trimming cost V 9 bases and J 4 bases, with 11 bases left between them. There are 12 residues in the CDR3. Germline values: CDR1 LNHDA, CDR2 SQIVND (reference sequence). The CDR3 here is CASSGFSDTQYF. The DNA of the CDR3 is TGTGCCAGCTCCGGGTTTTCAGATACGCAGTATTTT. The full variable domain, in which reference TRBV19 and TRBJ2-3 provide the parts outside the CDR3, is DGGITQSPKYLFRKEGQNVTLSCEQNLNHDAMYWYRQDPGQGLRLIYYSQIVNDFQKGDIAEGYSVSREKKESFPLTVTSAQKNPTAFYLCASSGFSDTQYFGPGTRLTVL.

The chain carries TRBV15 and TRBJ2-1; 11 bases are shared with TRBD1. There are 14 residues in the CDR3. Per the germline V gene, CDR1 is LNHNV and CDR2 is YYDKDF (reference sequence). Losses at the gene ends were 3 bases for V and 8 bases for J; bases not matched to a gene: 3. For the CDR3, the DNA is TGTGCCACCAGCAGGTTGGGACAGGGGGATGAGCAGTTCTTC. Protein sequence: CATSRLGQGDEQFF.

The chain uses TRBV28 and TRBJ2-6; 7 bases line up with TRBD1. Germline CDR1 reads MDHEN; CDR2 reads SYDVKM. The CDR3 covers 16 residues. V gave up 4 bases and J gave up 1 base; unmatched junction bases: 4. CDR3 amino acids: CASSWDSTSGANVLTF. For the CDR3, the DNA is TGTGCCAGCAGTTGGGACAGTACGTCTGGGGCCAACGTCCTGACTTTC.

The chain combines TRBV15 with TRBJ2-7; D ambiguous. This CDR3 comprises 14 residues. Trimming cost V 5 bases and J 4 bases, with 15 bases left between them. Germline V gene data show CDR1 as LNHNV and CDR2 as YYDKDF (reference sequence). The CDR3 DNA follows: TGTGCCACCAGCCCTGTGAAGGGATCGTACGAGCAGTACTTC. Its translation is CATSPVKGSYEQYF.

This chain links TRBV6-1 with TRBJ2-1; 14 bases agree with TRBD2. Germline V CDR1 and CDR2: MNHNS, SASEGT. The CDR3 covers 15 residues. V trimming: 6 bases; J trimming: 6 bases; junction bases outside the gene matches: 4. DNA of the CDR3: TGTGCCAGCAGATACGGGACTAGCGGGAGCAATGAGCAGTTCTTC. Protein: CASRYGTSGSNEQFF.

Here the CDR3 DNA reads TGTGCCAGCAGCTTAGGCCAGGGGGCCGACTACACCTTC. The encoded protein is CASSLGQGADYTF. The rearrangement links TRBV7-8 to TRBJ1-2; 8 bases are a match to TRBD1. V lost 1 base to trimming and J lost 10 bases; unmatched junction nucleotides: 5. Germline V gene sequence: CDR1 SGHVS, CDR2 FQNEAQ. CDR3 length: 13 residues. The whole variable domain, remainder taken from reference TRBV7-8 and TRBJ1-2, is GAGVSQSPRYKVAKRGQDVALRCDPISGHVSLFWYQQALGQGPEFLTYFQNEAQLDKSGLPSDRFFAERPEGSVSTLKIQRTQQEDSAVYLCASSLGQGADYTFGSGTRLTVV.

The CDR3 nucleotides read TGTGCCAGTAGTCCTAACTTGGGGCAGAACTACGAGCAGTACTTC. Protein product: CASSPNLGQNYEQYF. The rearrangement uses TRBV19 and TRBJ2-7; the D gene is possibly TRBD1 (5 bases). V was shortened by 5 bases and J by 3 bases, with 17 bases between the two germline ends. The CDR3 covers 15 residues. Germline CDR1 reads LNHDA; CDR2 reads SQIVND (reference sequence).

The chain joins TRBV5-1 to TRBJ2-1; 13 nucleotides match TRBD2. This CDR3 has 15 residues. J lost 7 bases, V lost 1 base, and 2 bases had no gene match. The germline V gene has CDR1 SGHRS and CDR2 YFSETQ. CDR3 sequence: CASSLTSGRANEQFF. DNA of the CDR3: TGCGCCAGCAGCTTGACTAGCGGGAGGGCGAATGAGCAGTTCTTC. The whole variable domain, filled in from reference TRBV5-1 and TRBJ2-1, reads KAGVTQTPRYLIKTRGQQVTLSCSPISGHRSVSWYQQTPGQGLQFLFEYFSETQRNKGNFPGRFSGRQFSNSRSEMNVSTLELGDSALYLCASSLTSGRANEQFFGPGTRLTVL.

The table lists this clone with a few counts. The sample carries other DNA sequences with the same CDR3. V is TRBV28 and J is TRBJ1-5; 7 bases map to TRBD1. Trimming at V came to 4 bases and at J to 4 bases, leaving 4 bases not matched to a gene. The CDR3 totals 14 residues. Germline V gene lookup returns CDR1 MDHEN and CDR2 SYDVKM. The CDR3 reads CASSWGQLNQPQHF. Written as DNA, the CDR3 is TGTGCCAGCAGTTGGGGACAGTTAAATCAGCCCCAGCATTTT.

This chain joins TRBV27 and TRBJ1-1; D unresolved. CDR1 is MNHEY and CDR2 is SMNVEV in the germline V gene (reference sequence). This CDR3 has 15 residues. Trimming removed 0 bases at V and 8 bases at J, with 16 bases between. The CDR3: CASSLSNSASTEAFF. The CDR3 DNA sequence: TGTGCCAGCAGTTTATCGAACTCCGCGTCGACAGAAGCTTTCTTT.

This clone was seen just once. This chain uses TRBV11-2 with TRBJ2-7; D might be TRBD2 (6 bases). Germline values: CDR1 SGHAT, CDR2 FQNNGV. This CDR3 is 16 amino acids long. Trimming shortened V by 3 bases and J by 10 bases, and 25 bases separated the two germline ends. CDR3 in DNA: TGTGCCAGCAGCTTCCACCGGGACTTTGCCCTAGTAGGTCAGTACTTC. Translated: CASSFHRDFALVGQYF.